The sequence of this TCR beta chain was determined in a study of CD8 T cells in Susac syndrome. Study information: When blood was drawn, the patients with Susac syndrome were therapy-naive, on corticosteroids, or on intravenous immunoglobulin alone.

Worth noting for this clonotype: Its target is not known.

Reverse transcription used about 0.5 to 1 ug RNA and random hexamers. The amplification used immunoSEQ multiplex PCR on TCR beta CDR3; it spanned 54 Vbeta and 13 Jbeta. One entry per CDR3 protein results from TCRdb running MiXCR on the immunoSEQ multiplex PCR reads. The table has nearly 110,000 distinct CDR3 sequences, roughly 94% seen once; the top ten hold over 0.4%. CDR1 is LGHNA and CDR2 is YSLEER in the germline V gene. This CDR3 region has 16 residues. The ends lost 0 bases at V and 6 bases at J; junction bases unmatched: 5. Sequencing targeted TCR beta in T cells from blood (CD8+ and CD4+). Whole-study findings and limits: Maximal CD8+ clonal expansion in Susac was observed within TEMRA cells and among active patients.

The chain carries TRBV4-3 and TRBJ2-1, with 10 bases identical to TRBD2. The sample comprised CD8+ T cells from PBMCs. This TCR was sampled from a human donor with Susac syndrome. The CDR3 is CASSQDIGLAVNEQFF. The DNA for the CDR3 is TGCGCCAGCAGCCAAGATATAGGACTAGCGGTCAATGAGCAGTTCTTC.